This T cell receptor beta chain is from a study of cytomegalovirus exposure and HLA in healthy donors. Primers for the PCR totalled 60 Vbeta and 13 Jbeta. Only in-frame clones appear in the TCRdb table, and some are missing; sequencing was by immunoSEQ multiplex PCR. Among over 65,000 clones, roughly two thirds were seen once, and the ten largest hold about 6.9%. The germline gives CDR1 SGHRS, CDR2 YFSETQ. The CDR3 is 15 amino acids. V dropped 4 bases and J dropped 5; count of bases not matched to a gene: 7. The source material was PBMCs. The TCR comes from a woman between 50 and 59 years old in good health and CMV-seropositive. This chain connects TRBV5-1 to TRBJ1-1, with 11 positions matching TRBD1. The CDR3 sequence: CASSDVDRGQTEAFF. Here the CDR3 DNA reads TGCGCCAGCAGCGATGTGGACAGGGGGCAAACTGAAGCTTTCTTT.